Sequencing of this TCR beta chain was carried out in a study of Tregs in tolerant kidney transplant recipients. Study-level information: Sorting of CD4+CD25+CD127- cells followed approximately three-day belatacept mixed lymphocyte reactions, sometimes with roughly five-day graft donor restimulation.

V was cut by 4 bases and J by 2 bases, with 11 bases left in between. Germline CDR1 is LNHDA and CDR2 is SQIVND (reference sequence). CDR3 length: 14 amino acids. The table came from immunoSEQ multiplex PCR; TCRdb's copy has only in-frame clones and leaves some out. The top ten hold 0.37% of the sample, which has approximately 41,000 clones, roughly 95% seen once. Concerning this clone: No antigen is known for it.

Study-wide findings and caveats: Activated donor B cell expansion appeared to reveal the most relevant donor-specific TCRbeta repertoire. Findings come from small patient numbers and require larger validation. Biological reproducibility was not directly addressed in this study.

The specimen was Tregs from blood cultured with allogeneic cells. The clonotype was recovered from a human donor in good health. The gene calls are TRBV19 and TRBJ1-1; possible D gene TRBD1, 6 bases. The CDR3 DNA reads TGTGCCAGTAGTAGAACAGGGCTTAACACTGAAGCTTTCTTT. Protein sequence: CASSRTGLNTEAFF. Drawing the rest from reference TRBV19 and TRBJ1-1, the complete variable domain is DGGITQSPKYLFRKEGQNVTLSCEQNLNHDAMYWYRQDPGQGLRLIYYSQIVNDFQKGDIAEGYSVSREKKESFPLTVTSAQKNPTAFYLCASSRTGLNTEAFFGQGTRLTVV.